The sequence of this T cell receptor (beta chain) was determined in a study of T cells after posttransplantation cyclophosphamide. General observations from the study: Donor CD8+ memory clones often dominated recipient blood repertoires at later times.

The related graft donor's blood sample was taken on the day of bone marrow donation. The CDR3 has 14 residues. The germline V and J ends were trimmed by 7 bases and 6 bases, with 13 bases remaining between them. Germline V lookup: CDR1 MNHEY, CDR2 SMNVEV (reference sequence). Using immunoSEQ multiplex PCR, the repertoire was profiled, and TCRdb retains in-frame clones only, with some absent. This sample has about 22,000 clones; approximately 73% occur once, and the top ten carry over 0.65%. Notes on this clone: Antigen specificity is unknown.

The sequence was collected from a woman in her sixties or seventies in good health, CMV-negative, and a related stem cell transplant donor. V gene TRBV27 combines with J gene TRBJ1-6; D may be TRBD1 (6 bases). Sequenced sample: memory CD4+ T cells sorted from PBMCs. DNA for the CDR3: TGTGCCAGCAATGTGCAGGGGCCTAATTCACCCCTCCACTTT. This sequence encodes CASNVQGPNSPLHF.